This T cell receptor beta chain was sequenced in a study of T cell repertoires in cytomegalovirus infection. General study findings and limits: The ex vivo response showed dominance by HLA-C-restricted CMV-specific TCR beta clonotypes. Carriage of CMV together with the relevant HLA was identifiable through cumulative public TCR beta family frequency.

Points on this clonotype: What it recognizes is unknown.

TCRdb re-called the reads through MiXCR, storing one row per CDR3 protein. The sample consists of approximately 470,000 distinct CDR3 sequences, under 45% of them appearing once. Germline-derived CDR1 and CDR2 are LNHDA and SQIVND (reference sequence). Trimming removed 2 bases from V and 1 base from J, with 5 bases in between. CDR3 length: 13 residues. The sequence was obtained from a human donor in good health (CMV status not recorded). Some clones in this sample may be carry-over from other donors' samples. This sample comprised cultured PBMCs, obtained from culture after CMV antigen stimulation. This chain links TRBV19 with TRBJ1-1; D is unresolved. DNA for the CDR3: TGTGCCAGTAGTATAAGGCCGAACACTGAAGCTTTCTTT. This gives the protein CASSIRPNTEAFF.